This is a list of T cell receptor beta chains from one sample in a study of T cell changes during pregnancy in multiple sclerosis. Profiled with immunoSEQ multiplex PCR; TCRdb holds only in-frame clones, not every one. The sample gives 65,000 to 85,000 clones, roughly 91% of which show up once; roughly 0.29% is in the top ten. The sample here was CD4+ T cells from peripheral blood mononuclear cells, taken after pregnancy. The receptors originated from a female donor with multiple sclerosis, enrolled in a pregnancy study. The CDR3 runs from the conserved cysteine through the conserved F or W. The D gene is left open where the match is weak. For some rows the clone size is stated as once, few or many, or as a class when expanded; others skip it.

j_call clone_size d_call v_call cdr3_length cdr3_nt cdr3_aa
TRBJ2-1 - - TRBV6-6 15 TGTGCCAGCAGTTACTGGGGGGGCAGGGACAATGAGCAGTTCTTC CASSYWGGRDNEQFF
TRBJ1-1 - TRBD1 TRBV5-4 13 TGTGCCAGCAGCGACAGGGTGAACACTGAAGCTTTCTTT CASSDRVNTEAFF
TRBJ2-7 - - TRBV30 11 TGTGCCTGGGGACTCGAAGGCGAGCAGTACTTC CAWGLEGEQYF
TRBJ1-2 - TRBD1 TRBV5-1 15 TGCGCCAGCAGCCCCACAGGGGGCGCGTTGGGCGGCTACACCTTC CASSPTGGALGGYTF
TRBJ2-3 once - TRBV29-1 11 TGCAGCGCAACAGGGTTAGATACGCAGTATTTT CSATGLDTQYF
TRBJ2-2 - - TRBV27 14 TGTGCCAGCAGCGCCACACAGGGAGCCGGGGAGCTGTTTTTT CASSATQGAGELFF
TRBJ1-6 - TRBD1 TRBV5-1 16 TGCGCCAGCAGCTACTACCGGACAGGGGATAATTCACCCCTCCACTTT CASSYYRTGDNSPLHF
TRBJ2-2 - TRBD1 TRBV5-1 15 TGCGCCAGCAGCTTACAGGGGGCGGACACCGGGGAGCTGTTTTTT CASSLQGADTGELFF
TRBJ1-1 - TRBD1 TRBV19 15 TGTGCCAGTAGACCGACAGGGACCTGGCAAACTGAAGCTTTCTTT CASRPTGTWQTEAFF
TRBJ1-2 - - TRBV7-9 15 TGTGCCAGCAGCCCGGGGGCGGGGGCGAGACATGGCTACACCTTC CASSPGAGARHGYTF
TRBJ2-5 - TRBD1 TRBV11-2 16 TGTGCCAGCAGCTACTCCGGACAGGGGGCGCAAGAGACCCAGTACTTC CASSYSGQGAQETQYF
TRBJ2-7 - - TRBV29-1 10 TGCAGCGTTGCTACGTACGAGCAGTACTTC CSVATYEQYF
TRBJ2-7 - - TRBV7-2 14 TGTGCCAGCAGCTACGGGGGAAGCTCCTACGAGCAGTACTTC CASSYGGSSYEQYF
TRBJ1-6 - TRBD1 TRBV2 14 TGTGCCAGCAGTGATGGACAGGGAAATTCACCCCTCCACTTT CASSDGQGNSPLHF
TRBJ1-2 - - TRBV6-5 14 TGTGCCAGCAGACGAAGCCGGGACACCTTTTTCGGAACCTTC CASRRSRDTFFGTF
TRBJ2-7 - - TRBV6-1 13 TGTGCCAGCAGGGCCGACAGCTCCTACGAGCAGTACTTC CASRADSSYEQYF
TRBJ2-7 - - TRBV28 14 TGTGCCAGCAGTGAATTGGTCAGGGGAACCGAGCAGTACTTC CASSELVRGTEQYF
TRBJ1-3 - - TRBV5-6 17 TGTGCCAGCAGCTTGGGAAGTCCTGGAGGCTCTGGAAACACCATATATTTT CASSLGSPGGSGNTIYF
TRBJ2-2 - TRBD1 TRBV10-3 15 TGTGCCATCAGTGGAGGGACAGAGAACACCGGGGAGCTGTTTTTT CAISGGTENTGELFF
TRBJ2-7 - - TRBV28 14 TGTGCCAGCAGTTTACGAGGCACCTCCTACGAGCAGTACTTC CASSLRGTSYEQYF
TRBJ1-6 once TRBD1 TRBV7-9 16 TGTGCCAGCAGCCCAAACACCGGGACAGTCAATTCACCCCTCCACTTT CASSPNTGTVNSPLHF
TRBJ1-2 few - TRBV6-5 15 TGTGCCAGCAGTTCCATCCTGGACAGCAACTATGGCTACACCTTC CASSSILDSNYGYTF
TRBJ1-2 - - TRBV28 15 TGTGCCAGCAAATCGAGACAGGCTACTAACTATGGCTACACCTTC CASKSRQATNYGYTF
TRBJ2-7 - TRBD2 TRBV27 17 TGTGCCAGCAGTTTCCGGACTAGCGGGAGGGCCATCAACGAGCAGTACTTC CASSFRTSGRAINEQYF
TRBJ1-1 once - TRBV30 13 TGTGCCTGGACTGGACAGCCGAACACTGAAGCTTTCTTT CAWTGQPNTEAFF
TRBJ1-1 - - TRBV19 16 TGTGCCAGTAGTATAGGGGGGGGCAGATGGAACACTGAAGCTTTCTTT CASSIGGGRWNTEAFF
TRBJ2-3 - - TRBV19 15 TGTGCCAGTAGTGAAAGGAGACAGGGCACAGATACGCAGTATTTT CASSERRQGTDTQYF
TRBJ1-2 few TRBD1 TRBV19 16 TGTGCCAGTAGTTTCTCACCTCCGGACAGGGACTATGGCTACACCTTC CASSFSPPDRDYGYTF
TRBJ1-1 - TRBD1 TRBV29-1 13 TGCAGCGTTGGGGGGGGGCAGGGGGCTTCAGCTTTCTTT CSVGGGQGASAFF
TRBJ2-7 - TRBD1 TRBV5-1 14 TGCGCCAGCAGCTTACAGGGGGGATATTACGAGCAGTACTTC CASSLQGGYYEQYF
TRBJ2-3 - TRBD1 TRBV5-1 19 TGCGCCAGCAGCTTGATATTTAGGGACAGGGGGTTCAGCACAGATACGCAGTATTTT CASSLIFRDRGFSTDTQYF
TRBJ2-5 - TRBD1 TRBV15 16 TGTGCCACCAGCAGAGGTTTGGACAGGGTAGGAGAGACCCAGTACTTC CATSRGLDRVGETQYF
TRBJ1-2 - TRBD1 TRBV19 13 TGTGCCAGTAGATGGACAGGGCAGGATGGCTACACCTTC CASRWTGQDGYTF
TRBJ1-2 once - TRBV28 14 TGTGCCAGCAGTCCACTAACAGGTGTTGGGGGCTACACCTTC CASSPLTGVGGYTF
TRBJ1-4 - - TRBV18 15 TGTGCCAGCTCACCCTACGGGTCCCCTAATGAAAAACTGTTTTTT CASSPYGSPNEKLFF
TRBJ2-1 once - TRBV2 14 TGTGCCAGCAGAGCTAGATGGCGGGCGGATGAGCAGTTCTTC CASRARWRADEQFF
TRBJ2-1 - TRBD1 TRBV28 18 TGTGCCAGCAGTTGGGTGTGGACAGGGACTTCCTACTACAATGAGCAGTTCTTC CASSWVWTGTSYYNEQFF
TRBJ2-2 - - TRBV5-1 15 TGCGCCAGCAGCTTTGATCAAAAAGGGACTCCTGTCTTGTTTTTT CASSFDQKGTPVLFF
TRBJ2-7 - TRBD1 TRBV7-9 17 TGTGCCAGCAGCCAGGGGGGGACAGGGGGTGTTCCCTACGAGCAGTACTTC CASSQGGTGGVPYEQYF
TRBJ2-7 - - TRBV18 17 TGTGCCAGCTCACCACCGGTAGGGCAGGGAGGCTCCTACGAGCAGTACTTC CASSPPVGQGGSYEQYF
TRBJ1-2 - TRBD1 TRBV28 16 TGTGCCAGCAGTAGCGAGAGGGGACAGGGTTCTTATGGCTACACCTTC CASSSERGQGSYGYTF
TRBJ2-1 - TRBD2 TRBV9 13 TGTGCCAGCAGCGGATGGACGGGGGAGGGGCAGTTCTTC CASSGWTGEGQFF
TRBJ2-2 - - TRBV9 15 TGTGCCAGCAGCGTATTTGACTCGAACACCGGGGAGCTGTTTTTT CASSVFDSNTGELFF
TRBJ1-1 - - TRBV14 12 TGTGCCAGCAGCCCGGCTGAGGGGAGGGCTTTCTTT CASSPAEGRAFF
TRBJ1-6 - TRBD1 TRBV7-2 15 TGTGCCAGCACCCTACGAGCAGGGGGAATCTCACCCCTCCACTTT CASTLRAGGISPLHF